The T cell receptor beta chain described here comes from a study of Ad26.COV2.S vaccination and SARS-CoV-2 variants. Whole-study findings and limits: Researchers cautioned that TCR breadth and depth analyses may have underestimated total T cell responses. Individuals receiving vaccine had higher spike-specific TCR breadth than placebo recipients did.

TCRdb's table, derived via immunoSEQ multiplex PCR, lists solely in-frame clones and lacks some. Among 400,000 to 450,000 clones listed, 90% were seen once. The treatment is: about 20 received Ad26.COV2.S at low or high dose, single or two shots; about 5 received placebo; per-sample allocation not given. Repertoires come from day 63 after the first vaccine or placebo injection. As its vector, the vaccine had Ad26, which expressed Wuhan-strain SARS-CoV-2 spike. As for this clone: What it binds is unknown.

The CDR3 is 15 amino acids. Trimming shortened V by 3 bases and J by 5 bases, and 15 bases separated the two germline ends. In germline, CDR1 is SGHVS, CDR2 FQNEAQ. The input for sequencing was peripheral blood, taken in a trial of Ad26.COV2.S vaccine versus placebo. The chain links TRBV7-8 to TRBJ2-3; weak D call: TRBD2 (8 bases). The TCR originated in a person between 18 and 60 years old who received the Ad26.COV2.S COVID-19 vaccine or a placebo. In DNA, the CDR3 is TGTGCCAGCAGCTTCAGGGGGACTAGTGGAGATACGCAGTATTTT. It yields the protein CASSFRGTSGDTQYF. Full variable domain (rest looked up from reference TRBV7-8 and TRBJ2-3): GAGVSQSPRYKVAKRGQDVALRCDPISGHVSLFWYQQALGQGPEFLTYFQNEAQLDKSGLPSDRFFAERPEGSVSTLKIQRTQQEDSAVYLCASSFRGTSGDTQYFGPGTRLTVL.